Detailed here is one T cell receptor (beta chain). The data were obtained in a study of neoadjuvant anti-PD-1 for oral cavity cancer. About the research overall: Non-progressing patients received a fourth nivolumab dose near day 43, then surgery on days 50-56.

V lost 4 bases and J lost 0, with 13 bases in between. The CDR3 has 16 amino acids. Germline V gene lookup returns CDR1 SGHRS and CDR2 YFSETQ. This table comes from immunoSEQ multiplex PCR, and its TCRdb copy is limited to in-frame clones, with some not included. The repertoire holds under 15,000 clones, with 64% as singletons. The material was tumor tissue, obtained before nivolumab (anti-PD-1) treatment. This receptor was taken from a person between 35 and 79 years old with oral cavity squamous cell carcinoma. The donor label of this sample is uncertain. V is TRBV5-1 and J is TRBJ1-4; TRBD1 might be the D (6 bases). The DNA of the CDR3 is TGCGCCAGCAGCGGGGGACGGACAGCAACTAATGAAAAACTGTTTTTT. Amino acid sequence: CASSGGRTATNEKLFF. Combining the CDR3 with reference TRBV5-1 and TRBJ1-4 gives the whole variable domain KAGVTQTPRYLIKTRGQQVTLSCSPISGHRSVSWYQQTPGQGLQFLFEYFSETQRNKGNFPGRFSGRQFSNSRSEMNVSTLELGDSALYLCASSGGRTATNEKLFFGSGTQLSVL.